Listed below are T cell receptor beta chains from one sample, sequenced in a study of T cell responses to AZD1222 COVID-19 vaccine. Assay: immunoSEQ multiplex PCR; the TCRdb copy retains only in-frame clones and omits some. The data hold tens of thousands of clones, with around nine tenths observed a single time. Sequencing used peripheral blood, obtained on day 0 of AZD1222 vaccination. The receptors come from an adult in good health. CDR3s include the opening cysteine and the closing phenylalanine or tryptophan. The D gene is left open where the match is weak. The size of a clone is reported for some rows only, either as once, few or many, or as a class for expanded clones.

once	TRBV7-2	TRBJ2-2	TRBD1	CASRYSGTGLNTGELFF	TGTGCCAGCAGGTATTCCGGGACAGGTCTGAACACCGGGGAGCTGTTTTTT
NA	TRBV20-1	TRBJ1-1	NA	CSAREGIQAFF	TGCAGTGCTAGAGAAGGAATACAAGCTTTCTTT
NA	TRBV15	TRBJ2-3	TRBD2	CATSRAGSSGADTQYF	TGTGCCACCAGCAGAGCAGGATCTAGCGGGGCAGATACGCAGTATTTT
few	TRBV4-1	TRBJ1-2	NA	CASSQEVNNYGYTF	TGCGCCAGCAGCCAAGAAGTTAACAACTATGGCTACACCTTC
NA	TRBV30	TRBJ1-5	NA	CAWTNSGDQPQHF	TGTGCCTGGACGAATTCAGGGGATCAGCCCCAGCATTTT
NA	TRBV20-1	TRBJ1-1	NA	CSASAGLTTEAFF	TGCAGTGCTAGTGCAGGGTTGACCACTGAAGCTTTCTTT
NA	TRBV7-9	TRBJ1-2	TRBD1	CASSLGQGAGGYTF	TGTGCCAGCAGCTTGGGGCAGGGGGCAGGAGGCTACACCTTC
NA	TRBV7-9	TRBJ2-7	TRBD2	CASERESYEQYF	TGTGCCAGCGAGCGGGAGTCCTACGAGCAGTACTTC
few	TRBV5-5	TRBJ1-1	NA	CASSPSGDTEAFF	TGTGCCAGCAGCCCGAGCGGGGACACTGAAGCTTTCTTT
NA	TRBV6-2/TRBV6-3	TRBJ1-5	NA	CASSYEGGDQPQHF	TGTGCCAGCAGTTACGAGGGGGGCGATCAGCCCCAGCATTTT
NA	TRBV4-1	TRBJ1-2	TRBD1	CASSPGQGARYGYTF	TGCGCCAGCAGCCCGGGACAGGGGGCGCGGTATGGCTACACCTTC
NA	TRBV12-3/TRBV12-4	TRBJ2-2	NA	CASTIQGGELFF	TGTGCCAGCACCATCCAGGGAGGGGAGCTGTTTTTT
NA	TRBV27	TRBJ1-1	NA	CASSFEGNTEAFF	TGTGCCAGCAGTTTTGAGGGCAACACTGAAGCTTTCTTT
once	TRBV9	TRBJ1-6	NA	CASSEGTSSYNSPLHF	TGTGCCAGCAGCGAGGGAACGAGCTCCTATAATTCACCCCTCCACTTT
NA	TRBV5-8	TRBJ1-3	NA	CASSPGNTIYF	TGTGCCAGCAGTCCTGGAAACACCATATATTTT
NA	TRBV7-9	TRBJ1-4	TRBD1	CASSPLPGTGDEKLFF	TGTGCCAGCAGCCCCCTACCCGGGACAGGGGATGAAAAACTGTTTTTT
NA	TRBV29-1	TRBJ1-1	NA	CSVEAGPSTEAFF	TGCAGCGTTGAGGCGGGCCCGAGCACTGAAGCTTTCTTT
NA	TRBV6-6	TRBJ1-2	NA	CASSYGTNTNGYTF	TGTGCCAGCAGTTACGGGACGAATACAAATGGCTACACCTTC
NA	TRBV7-2	TRBJ1-1	NA	CASSLGGGTEAFF	TGTGCCAGCAGCTTAGGGGGGGGAACTGAAGCTTTCTTT
NA	TRBV6-1	TRBJ1-3	NA	CASSEAGWGSTSGNTIYF	TGTGCCAGCAGTGAAGCAGGGTGGGGGAGTACCTCTGGAAACACCATATATTTT
NA	TRBV7-9	TRBJ1-3	NA	CASSLILGGGSPRNTIYF	TGTGCCAGCAGCTTAATTCTCGGGGGGGGAAGCCCTCGAAACACCATATATTTT
NA	TRBV6-6	TRBJ1-4	TRBD1	CASSPTGMGEKLFF	TGTGCCAGCAGTCCGACAGGGATGGGTGAAAAACTGTTTTTT
NA	TRBV2	TRBJ1-5	NA	CASGGGLNQPQHF	TGTGCCAGCGGGGGTGGACTAAATCAGCCCCAGCATTTT
NA	TRBV7-2	TRBJ2-7	NA	CASSQGGEQYF	TGTGCCAGCAGCCAAGGGGGGGAGCAGTACTTC
NA	TRBV11-2	TRBJ2-5	TRBD1	CASRPRQGTETQYF	TGTGCCAGCAGACCCCGACAGGGAACCGAGACCCAGTACTTC
NA	TRBV28	TRBJ1-4	TRBD1	CASSRHRGRVEKLFF	TGTGCCAGCAGCCGACACAGGGGGAGGGTCGAAAAACTGTTTTTT
NA	TRBV23-1	TRBJ2-7	NA	CASRDLTVDNRRGLDEQYF	TGCGCCAGCAGGGACTTGACGGTTGATAATAGGCGAGGGCTCGACGAGCAGTACTTC
NA	TRBV4-1	TRBJ1-3	NA	CASSRAVLPSGNTIYF	TGCGCCAGCAGCCGGGCTGTTCTACCCTCTGGAAACACCATATATTTT
NA	TRBV27	TRBJ1-1	NA	CASSLRGSNTEAFF	TGTGCCAGCAGTTTAAGGGGTTCGAACACTGAAGCTTTCTTT
NA	TRBV7-2	TRBJ1-6	NA	CASSLAEGYYNSPLHF	TGTGCCAGCAGCTTAGCTGAGGGCTACTATAATTCACCCCTCCACTTT
NA	TRBV7-9	TRBJ1-5	NA	CASSLVPGPSWSNQPQHF	TGTGCCAGCAGCTTAGTGCCGGGCCCCTCGTGGAGTAATCAGCCCCAGCATTTT
NA	TRBV7-2	TRBJ2-7	NA	CASSFRASETYEQYF	TGTGCCAGCAGCTTCCGGGCTAGCGAGACATACGAGCAGTACTTC
NA	TRBV6-2/TRBV6-3	TRBJ1-5	NA	CASSYYGGGQPQHF	TGTGCCAGCAGTTACTACGGGGGAGGGCAGCCCCAGCATTTT
NA	TRBV25-1	TRBJ1-2	NA	CASTPGYGGYTF	TGTGCCAGCACTCCGGGATATGGAGGCTACACCTTC
NA	TRBV9	TRBJ1-1	NA	CASSVTDSSNTEAFF	TGTGCCAGCAGCGTCACGGACAGTTCGAACACTGAAGCTTTCTTT
NA	TRBV5-8	TRBJ1-5	NA	CASSFGTGSQPQHF	TGTGCCAGCAGCTTTGGGACCGGGAGTCAGCCCCAGCATTTT
NA	TRBV7-3	TRBJ2-3	TRBD2	CASSLYLAGGRVLNADTQYF	TGTGCCAGCAGCTTATACCTAGCGGGGGGGCGAGTCCTTAACGCAGATACGCAGTATTTT
NA	TRBV7-2	TRBJ2-7	NA	CASSPDRDSYEQYF	TGTGCCAGCAGCCCAGACCGAGATTCTTACGAGCAGTACTTC
NA	TRBV3-1/TRBV3-2	TRBJ1-6	NA	CASSQRYRGEHNNNSPLHF	TGTGCCAGCAGCCAAAGGTATAGGGGCGAACATAACAATAATTCACCCCTCCACTTT
NA	TRBV6-6	TRBJ1-2	NA	CASSLYGYTF	TGTGCCAGCAGTCTTTATGGCTACACCTTC
NA	TRBV24-1	TRBJ2-2	NA	CATSWEYTGELFF	TGTGCCACCAGCTGGGAATACACCGGGGAGCTGTTTTTT
NA	TRBV6-6	TRBJ1-2	TRBD1	CASSRDRGYGYTF	TGTGCCAGCAGCCGGGACAGGGGCTATGGCTACACCTTC
few	TRBV5-1	TRBJ1-1	NA	CASSLAAEGTEAFF	TGCGCCAGCAGCTTGGCCGCAGAAGGCACTGAAGCTTTCTTT
NA	TRBV7-3	TRBJ2-3	TRBD1	CASSSSQPGTGQYF	TGTGCCAGCAGCTCCTCACAACCCGGGACAGGGCAGTATTTT
NA	TRBV10-2	TRBJ2-2	NA	CASSEPGAGELFF	TGCGCCAGCAGTGAGCCCGGGGCCGGGGAGCTGTTTTTT
NA	TRBV7-2	TRBJ2-7	NA	CASSLEGGYEQYF	TGTGCCAGCAGCTTGGAGGGGGGCTACGAGCAGTACTTC
NA	TRBV19	TRBJ2-1	NA	CASSNQRDEQFF	TGTGCCAGTAGTAATCAGCGTGATGAGCAGTTCTTC
NA	TRBV13	TRBJ2-1	TRBD2	CASSLEVLAGTNEQFF	TGTGCCAGCAGCTTAGAGGTGCTAGCGGGAACCAATGAGCAGTTCTTC
NA	TRBV24-1	TRBJ1-5	NA	CATSREHNQPQHF	TGTGCCACCAGTCGGGAACACAATCAGCCCCAGCATTTT
NA	TRBV5-1	TRBJ2-7	NA	CASSIRDGAYEQYF	TGCGCCAGCAGCATCCGGGACGGAGCCTACGAGCAGTACTTC
NA	TRBV7-2	TRBJ2-5	TRBD2	CASSSGLAGLQETQYF	TGTGCCAGCAGCTCGGGACTAGCGGGACTACAAGAGACCCAGTACTTC
NA	TRBV19	TRBJ2-7	NA	CASSMSGQGYSYEQYF	TGTGCCAGTAGTATGTCAGGGCAGGGCTACTCCTACGAGCAGTACTTC
few	TRBV7-2	TRBJ1-2	TRBD1	CASSLAGQGNYGYTF	TGTGCCAGCAGCTTAGCGGGACAGGGGAACTATGGCTACACCTTC
NA	TRBV10-3	TRBJ2-2	NA	CAISVAGELFF	TGTGCCATCAGTGTCGCCGGGGAGCTGTTTTTT
NA	TRBV5-5	TRBJ2-7	NA	CASSWLDEQYF	TGTGCCAGCAGCTGGTTAGACGAGCAGTACTTC